Presented here are 16 T cell receptor beta chains from one specimen sequenced in a study of Graves' ophthalmopathy and Graves' hyperthyroidism. Investigators amplified TCR beta CDR3 regions from RNA transcripts. Second-round multiplex PCR came after a first-round RT-PCR that employed HTBI primers. TCRdb independently ran MiXCR on the multiplex PCR reads; one entry per CDR3 protein. This sample carries approximately 500,000 distinct CDR3 sequences, approximately 15% of them seen once, and the ten largest clones take approximately 9.8%. Sequencing used blood. These TCRs come from a woman in her thirties with Graves' ophthalmopathy.

This clonotype appeared many times. The chain recombines TRBV6-2 or TRBV6-3 with TRBJ1-1; possibly TRBD1 for D (5 bases). Germline assignment: CDR1 MNHEY and CDR2 SVGEGT. The CDR3 extends over 14 amino acids. Trimming pared 5 bases from V and 1 base from J, leaving 11 bases between. DNA of the CDR3: TGTGCCAGCAGTCACAGGAGCGAGAACACTGAAGCTTTCTTT. Protein product: CASSHRSENTEAFF.

This clonotype was detected ten times or more. This sequence joins TRBV6-1 and TRBJ1-1, with no clear D. Germline V gene data show CDR1 as MNHNS and CDR2 as SASEGT. The CDR3 is made up of 12 amino acids. V lost 6 bases to trimming and J lost 7 bases, with 12 bases between them. CDR3: CASSVTGREAFF. Here the CDR3 DNA reads TGTGCCAGCAGCGTTACGGGTCGTGAAGCTTTCTTT.

Ten or more counts support this clonotype. The chain combines TRBV19 with TRBJ2-7, with 7 bases identical to TRBD1. Germline assignment: CDR1 LNHDA and CDR2 SQIVND (reference sequence). This CDR3 is built from 15 residues. With V trimmed by 4 bases and J by 2 bases, 8 bases remained unmatched. CDR3 loop: CASSTYGTATYEQYF. CDR3 coding DNA: TGTGCCAGTAGTACTTACGGGACAGCCACCTACGAGCAGTACTTC.

This chain joins TRBV2 and TRBJ2-5; 11 bases align to TRBD2. V shed 0 bases and J 2 bases; nucleotides not matched to a gene: 8. This CDR3 region has 18 residues. Per the germline V gene, CDR1 is SNHLY and CDR2 is FYNNEI. CDR3 loop: CASSEALLAGGRQETQYF. The DNA of the CDR3 is TGTGCCAGCAGTGAAGCGCTTCTAGCGGGGGGACGGCAAGAGACCCAGTACTTC.

This clonotype was counted at least ten times. The chain recombines TRBV6-1 with TRBJ1-6; 9 bases fit TRBD1. The CDR3 has 14 amino acids. After removal of 6 bases from V and 9 bases from J, the junction contained 6 bases not matched to a gene. The V gene's germline CDR1 is MNHNS and CDR2 SASEGT. The CDR3 sequence is CASRELDRGSPLHF. The CDR3 DNA sequence: TGTGCCAGCAGAGAGTTGGACAGGGGTTCACCCCTCCACTTT.

The sample holds many counts of this clonotype. This chain uses TRBV20-1 with TRBJ2-5; D may be TRBD2 (5 bases). Trimming stripped 5 bases from V and 3 bases from J, with 13 bases between. CDR3 size: 13 residues. CDR1 DFQATT and CDR2 SNEGSKA come from the germline V gene (reference sequence). This CDR3 is CSASRTGKETQYF. The DNA for the CDR3 is TGCAGTGCTTCACGGACGGGGAAAGAGACCCAGTACTTC.

This clonotype was counted at least ten times. This chain joins TRBV6-5 and TRBJ2-7, with D possibly TRBD1 on 6 matching bases. The length of the CDR3 is 12 residues. Germline loops: CDR1 MNHEY, CDR2 SVGAGI. Trimming shortened V by 6 bases and J by 5 bases, and 11 bases separated the two germline ends. The CDR3 region is CASSTYRDEQYF. The CDR3, as DNA: TGTGCCAGCAGCACTTACAGGGACGAGCAGTACTTC.

The sample holds a few counts of this clonotype. The rearrangement links TRBV11-1 to TRBJ2-5; maybe TRBD2 (6 bases). Germline V gene sequence: CDR1 SGHAT, CDR2 FQDESV (reference sequence). Trimming cost V 1 base and J 5 bases, with 11 bases left between them. This CDR3 has 14 amino acids. CDR3 sequence (DNA): TGTGCCAGCAGCTTAGACGGGAGTGAGGAGACCCAGTACTTC. Translating it yields CASSLDGSEETQYF.

This clonotype was seen ten or more times. The chain uses TRBV20-1 and TRBJ2-6, with unresolved D. The length of the CDR3 is 14 residues. CDR1 is DFQATT and CDR2 is SNEGSKA in the germline V gene (reference sequence). V was shortened by 4 bases and J by 0 bases, with 7 bases between the two germline ends. The CDR3 reads CSATDGSGANVLTF. CDR3 DNA: TGCAGTGCTACCGACGGCTCTGGGGCCAACGTCCTGACTTTC.

The chain combines TRBV5-1 with TRBJ2-2; D perhaps matches TRBD1 (5 bases). Trimming took 1 base from V and 6 from J, leaving 10 bases between them. CDR1 and CDR2 (germline): SGHRS, YFSETQ. The CDR3 has 14 residues. The CDR3 DNA is TGCGCCAGCAGCTTGTTAGGGGCCCCCGGGGAGCTGTTTTTT. It encodes CASSLLGAPGELFF. Drawing the rest from reference TRBV5-1 and TRBJ2-2, the complete variable domain is KAGVTQTPRYLIKTRGQQVTLSCSPISGHRSVSWYQQTPGQGLQFLFEYFSETQRNKGNFPGRFSGRQFSNSRSEMNVSTLELGDSALYLCASSLLGAPGELFFGEGSRLTVL.

Many counts were recorded for this clonotype. The CDR3 sequence is CASSLRGRRYEQYF. DNA for the CDR3: TGTGCCAGCAGTTTAAGGGGGCGTAGGTACGAGCAGTACTTC. The chain links TRBV28 to TRBJ2-7, with 7 positions matching TRBD1. Germline trimming cut 2 bases from V and 4 bases from J; bases unmatched to any gene: 5. The CDR3 has 14 amino acids. In germline, CDR1 is MDHEN, CDR2 SYDVKM. The full variable domain, completed using reference TRBV28 and TRBJ2-7, is DVKVTQSSRYLVKRTGEKVFLECVQDMDHENMFWYRQDPGLGLRLIYFSYDVKMKEKGDIPEGYSVSREKKERFSLILESASTNQTSMYLCASSLRGRRYEQYFGPGTRLTVT.

Ten or more counts support this clonotype. J is TRBJ2-5 and V is TRBV15; D is uncertain. Germline V CDR1 and CDR2: LNHNV, YYDKDF (reference sequence). The V and J ends lost 1 base and 5 bases respectively, with 11 bases between them. The CDR3 sequence is 14 residues long. The CDR3 spells CATSRGVRRETQYF. DNA of the CDR3: TGTGCCACCAGCAGAGGTGTCAGGCGGGAGACCCAGTACTTC.

The chain uses TRBV4-1 and TRBJ2-7, with 9 bases that match TRBD1. The V and J ends lost 1 base and 1 base, in that order; junction bases with no gene match: 8. CDR3 length: 17 residues. Germline assignment: CDR1 MGHRA and CDR2 YSYEKL. CDR3 in amino acids: CASSQGKSGTGSYEQYF. The CDR3 bases are TGCGCCAGCAGCCAAGGAAAGTCAGGGACAGGGTCCTACGAGCAGTACTTC.

The chain is built from TRBV28 and TRBJ1-5; D perhaps matches TRBD1 (5 bases). V dropped 4 bases and J dropped 0 bases, with 16 bases sitting between them. The germline gives CDR1 MDHEN, CDR2 SYDVKM. This CDR3 has 17 residues. The DNA of the CDR3 is TGTGCCAGCAGTTCCGGGGCAACGGGGAATAGCAATCAGCCCCAGCATTTT. Its translation: CASSSGATGNSNQPQHF.

This clonotype was detected ten times or more. Here the CDR3 omits its conserved ending phenylalanine or tryptophan, so a read error is the likely source. The rearrangement joins TRBV2 to TRBJ1-2, with D perhaps matching TRBD1 (5 bases). The CDR3 contains 16 residues. Trimming removed 8 bases at V and 1 base at J, with 20 bases between. CDR1 and CDR2 (germline): SNHLY, FYNNEI. The CDR3 bases are TGTGCCAGCCGACCTAGGACACAACTGATTAACTATGGCTACACCCTC. This gives the protein CASRPRTQLINYGYTL.

This clonotype has at least ten counts. The rearrangement joins TRBV27 to TRBJ2-7; D is perhaps TRBD1 (5 bases). Germline V gene data show CDR1 as MNHEY and CDR2 as SMNVEV (reference sequence). Trimming pared 3 bases from V and 4 bases from J, leaving 13 bases between. The CDR3 totals 14 residues. In nucleotides, the CDR3 is TGTGCCAGCAGTTTGGGGCCGAAGGGGTACGAGCAGTACTTC. Protein product: CASSLGPKGYEQYF.